This TCR beta chain appears in the sequencing data of a study of T-cell reconstitution after alpha-beta-depleted transplantation in children. Between the trimmed V and J ends, which lost 4 bases and 2 bases, there was a span of 8 bases. This CDR3 has 13 residues. Germline CDR1 reads SNHLY; CDR2 reads FYNNEI. As it was prepared, the TCRbeta library received unique molecular identifiers. TCRdb re-called the PCR reads through MiXCR, storing one row per CDR3 protein. Of hundreds of thousands of distinct CDR3 sequences in the sample, around 9.6% were seen once. This clonotype was recorded many times. This receptor was obtained from a human donor who donated a stem cell graft to a child with SCID. This rearrangement joins TRBV2 to TRBJ1-1; D not resolved. This material consisted of PBMCs from the stem cell graft donor, taken from the stem cell graft. CDR3 sequence reads: CASSGPYNTEAFF. CDR3 sequence (DNA): TGTGCCAGCAGTGGTCCTTATAACACTGAAGCTTTCTTT.